Below are 32 T cell receptor beta chains sequenced from a single sample in a study of cytomegalovirus exposure and HLA in healthy donors. PCR employed 60 Vbeta and 13 Jbeta primers. TCRdb keeps only in-frame clones here, not all; method: immunoSEQ multiplex PCR. The sample carries some 150,000 clones, roughly 83% recorded once. Sample: PBMCs. The source is a woman in her 50s in good health and CMV-seronegative.

The chain carries TRBV11-3 and TRBJ2-1; TRBD1 is a possible D gene (6 bases). This CDR3 contains 12 residues. Germline CDR1 reads SGHNT; CDR2 reads YENEEA. V lost 5 bases, J lost 6 bases, and 8 bases lay in between. Here the CDR3 reads CASSPGANEQFF. The DNA for the CDR3 is TGTGCCAGCAGCCCAGGGGCCAATGAGCAGTTCTTC.

The CDR3 DNA reads TGTGCCACCAGCGGAAACAGGGAAATATATGAGCAGTTCTTC. The encoded protein is CATSGNREIYEQFF. This chain connects TRBV15 to TRBJ2-1; a weak D match, TRBD1 (6 bases). CDR1 and CDR2 (germline): LNHNV, YYDKDF (reference sequence). This CDR3 is 14 amino acids long. V lost 5 bases and J 8 bases, leaving 16 bases between the germline ends. The full variable domain, completed using reference TRBV15 and TRBJ2-1, is DAMVIQNPRYQVTQFGKPVTLSCSQTLNHNVMYWYQQKSSQAPKLLFHYYDKDFNNEADTPDNFQSRRPNTSFCFLDIRSPGLGDTAMYLCATSGNREIYEQFFGPGTRLTVL.

This clone was counted only a few times. The chain employs TRBV5-1 and TRBJ2-7; D is possibly TRBD1 (6 bases). This CDR3 has 15 amino acids. The V gene lost 1 base and the J gene lost 1 base, with 12 bases spanning the gap. Germline CDR1 and CDR2: SGHRS and YFSETQ. CDR3 residues: CASSLRDQGSYEQYF. CDR3 bases: TGCGCCAGCAGCTTGAGGGACCAGGGGTCCTACGAGCAGTACTTC.

In regard to this clone: This specimen includes other DNA sequences encoding the same CDR3. This rearrangement joins TRBV28 to TRBJ2-7; no clear D. This CDR3 comprises 13 residues. Germline V gene lookup returns CDR1 MDHEN and CDR2 SYDVKM. Deletions cut 3 bases from V and 5 bases from J, with 11 bases between. In nucleotides, the CDR3 is TGTGCCAGCAGTTTGTTGGGCGCACACGAGCAGTACTTC. It is translated as CASSLLGAHEQYF.

This clone was counted once. V and J are TRBV5-1 and TRBJ2-5; D not resolved. The CDR3 is 13 amino acids. The germline gives CDR1 SGHRS, CDR2 YFSETQ. Trimming removed 0 bases at V and 2 bases at J, with 5 bases between. CDR3 sequence (DNA): TGCGCCAGCAGCTTGGCACAGCAAGAGACCCAGTACTTC. This sequence encodes CASSLAQQETQYF.

The V and J genes are TRBV11-2 and TRBJ1-5; D is perhaps TRBD1 (6 bases). CDR3 length: 15 amino acids. V shed 5 bases and J shed 3 bases, with 14 bases lying between them. Germline V CDR1 and CDR2: SGHAT, FQNNGV. CDR3 amino acids: CASSRHGQINQPQHF. In nucleotides, the CDR3 is TGTGCCAGCAGCCGACATGGACAGATCAATCAGCCCCAGCATTTT.

Notes on this clone: At the DNA level, this CDR3 is encoded by other sequences in the same sample as well. V usage is TRBV7-9 and J usage is TRBJ1-5; D unclear. Trimming took off 4 bases at V and 2 bases at J, with 6 bases between the two ends. The CDR3 is 13 amino acids. Per the germline V gene, CDR1 is SEHNR and CDR2 is FQNEAQ (reference sequence). The CDR3: CASSSQGNQPQHF. The CDR3 DNA reads TGTGCCAGCAGCTCCCAGGGCAATCAGCCCCAGCATTTT.

Comment on this clone: An end of the junction differs from the germline gene, which may be a read error. The gene calls are TRBV11-2 and TRBJ1-4; the D gene is possibly TRBD1 (5 bases). The CDR3 consists of 15 residues. CDR1 is SGHAT, CDR2 FQNNGV, per germline. The CDR3 reads CASSLDRGAGEKLFF. DNA of the CDR3: TGTGCCAGCAGCCTAGACCGGGGCGCGGGGGAAAAACTGTTTTTT.

Remarks on this clone: At one of its ends the junction is not consistent with the germline gene, which may arise from a read error. The genes are TRBV28 and TRBJ1-2; D call uncertain. Per the germline V gene, CDR1 is MDHEN and CDR2 is SYDVKM. The CDR3 length is 16 residues. CDR3 amino acids: CASSLDPLPSNYGYTF. The DNA for the CDR3 is TGTGCCAGCAGTTTAGATCCCCTGCCCTCTAACTATGGCTACACCTTT.

The chain employs TRBV4-2 and TRBJ1-2; D may be TRBD1 (5 bases). Trimming left V 2 bases short and J 2 bases short, with 12 bases between. Germline V gene sequence: CDR1 LGHNA, CDR2 YNFKEQ. The CDR3 extends over 15 amino acids. CDR3 nucleotide sequence: TGTGCCAGCAGCCAACACCTGGGGCAGAACTATGGCTACACCTTC. It codes for CASSQHLGQNYGYTF.

The rearrangement joins TRBV7-9 to TRBJ1-4; TRBD1 might be the D (6 bases). There are 15 residues in the CDR3. V dropped 1 base and J dropped 4 bases, with 10 bases sitting between them. CDR1 and CDR2 (germline): SEHNR, FQNEAQ (reference sequence). CDR3 loop: CASSLDRTDNEKLFF. CDR3 DNA: TGTGCCAGCAGCTTAGACCGGACAGATAATGAAAAACTGTTTTTT.

The chain recombines TRBV6-6 with TRBJ1-4; D unresolved. This CDR3 is built from 16 residues. In germline, CDR1 is MNHNY, CDR2 SVGAGI (reference sequence). Trimming took 6 bases from V and 8 from J, leaving 22 bases between them. The CDR3 DNA reads TGTGCCAGCAGCCCCTCCCAAATCTCGACTGGGGAAAAACTGTTTTTT. Residues: CASSPSQISTGEKLFF.

The V gene is TRBV6-1, the J gene TRBJ2-7, with TRBD2 identical over 11 bases. Trimming took 6 bases from V and 3 from J; bases not matched to a gene: 7. CDR1 and CDR2 from the germline V gene are MNHNS and SASEGT. This CDR3 has 15 residues. CDR3 protein: CASSALAGVRYEQYF. The CDR3 DNA follows: TGTGCCAGCAGCGCACTAGCGGGAGTCCGCTACGAGCAGTACTTC.

This clone was counted only a few times. Other DNA variants within this sample encode the same CDR3. V is TRBV5-1 and J is TRBJ2-7; D is unclear. Trimming pared 4 bases from V and 4 bases from J, leaving 9 bases between. The CDR3 consists of 12 residues. Germline assignment: CDR1 SGHRS and CDR2 YFSETQ. The CDR3 protein is CASSPGLYEQYF. Here the CDR3 DNA reads TGCGCCAGCAGCCCCGGGTTGTACGAGCAGTACTTC.

This chain joins TRBV7-3 and TRBJ2-7; D gene unclear. The CDR3 loop spans 13 amino acids. Trimming stripped 8 bases from V and 2 bases from J, with 13 bases between. Germline values: CDR1 SGHTA, CDR2 FQGTGA. In DNA form, the CDR3 reads TGTGCCAGCTCGCTACTACACCCCTACGAGCAGTACTTC. Amino acid sequence: CASSLLHPYEQYF.

This clone was recorded once. This chain links TRBV25-1 with TRBJ1-4, with a weak D call TRBD1 (5 bases). CDR3 length equals 12 residues. Germline values: CDR1 MGHDK, CDR2 SYGVNS. With 6 bases removed from V and 10 bases from J, the gap between germline ends came to 12 bases. The DNA of the CDR3 is TGTGCCAGCAGCGCCGGGACTGGAAAACTGTTTTTT. Translated: CASSAGTGKLFF.

This clone showed up just once. The chain couples TRBV5-1 to TRBJ2-7, with 7 bases lining up with TRBD1. The CDR3 runs to 17 residues. The ends lost 0 bases at V and 0 bases at J; junction bases unmatched: 9. The germline CDR1 and CDR2 sequences are SGHRS and YFSETQ. CDR3 nucleotide sequence: TGCGCCAGCAGCTTGGGACGGGACAGCGTCAACTCCTACGAGCAGTACTTC. Protein sequence: CASSLGRDSVNSYEQYF.

Worth noting for this clone: Other DNA sequences from this sample encode an identical CDR3 as well. V is TRBV6-4 and J is TRBJ2-1; 11 nucleotides align to TRBD2. Per germline, CDR1 MRHNA and CDR2 SNTAGT. Trimming took 6 bases from V and 7 from J; bases not matched to a gene: 8. The CDR3 spans 15 residues. For the CDR3, the DNA is TGTGCCAGCAGCTTTAGCGGGGGGGCCTCGAATGAGCAGTTCTTC. Amino acids: CASSFSGGASNEQFF.

This rearrangement joins TRBV19 to TRBJ1-6; D is undetermined. Germline assignment: CDR1 LNHDA and CDR2 SQIVND (reference sequence). V lost 2 bases and J lost 9, with 8 bases in between. This CDR3 comprises 13 residues. CDR3 sequence (DNA): TGTGCCAGTAGTATATCAGATTTTTCACCCCTCCACTTT. Translated, it gives CASSISDFSPLHF.

The rearrangement links TRBV28 to TRBJ1-2; D remains ambiguous. This CDR3 region has 14 residues. Trimming removed 5 bases from V and 5 bases from J, with 15 bases in between. Germline values: CDR1 MDHEN, CDR2 SYDVKM. The CDR3 region has the DNA TGTGCCAGCAGTGTAATATCCAGTCTTTATGGCTACACCTTC. It specifies CASSVISSLYGYTF.

J is TRBJ1-4 and V is TRBV2; D uncertain. Trimming removed 8 bases from V and 0 bases from J, with 10 bases in between. CDR1 is SNHLY, CDR2 FYNNEI, per germline. There are 14 residues in the CDR3. This CDR3 is CASVGITTNEKLFF. In DNA, the CDR3 is TGTGCCAGCGTCGGTATTACAACTAATGAAAAACTGTTTTTT.

The gene calls are TRBV6-1 and TRBJ1-2; 7 positions agree with TRBD1. Germline V CDR1 and CDR2: MNHNS, SASEGT. J was trimmed by 3 bases and V by 4 bases; bases with no gene match: 5. The CDR3 totals 14 residues. CDR3 in amino acids: CASSAEGADYGYTF. In DNA form, the CDR3 reads TGTGCCAGCAGTGCCGAGGGGGCAGACTATGGCTACACCTTC.

The genes are TRBV15 and TRBJ1-2, with a tentative D call TRBD1 (6 bases). There are 16 residues in the CDR3. V lost 1 base and J lost 3, with 15 bases in between. The germline V gene encodes CDR1 LNHNV and CDR2 YYDKDF (reference sequence). This CDR3 reads CATSRAGVQGDYGYTF. CDR3 sequence (DNA): TGTGCCACCAGCAGAGCAGGAGTACAGGGTGACTATGGCTACACCTTC.

The chain links TRBV29-1 to TRBJ2-1, with TRBD1 matching 9 bases. The CDR3 contains 13 residues. J lost 5 bases, V lost 4 bases, and 3 bases had no gene match. Germline loops: CDR1 SQVTM, CDR2 ANQGSEA. The CDR3 DNA reads as TGCAGCGTTGGGGACAGGGCTAACAATGAGCAGTTCTTC. Translated: CSVGDRANNEQFF.

The chain links TRBV7-2 to TRBJ2-4; TRBD2 aligns across 7 bases. With 4 bases clipped from V and 9 bases from J, the junction kept 9 bases outside the gene matches. The CDR3 contains 14 residues. Germline CDR1 SGHTA, CDR2 FQGNSA. The CDR3 loop is CASSSQLGGGIQYF. As DNA, the CDR3 is TGTGCCAGCAGCTCTCAGCTGGGGGGGGGCATTCAGTACTTC.

With respect to this clone: Other DNA sequences in this sample translate to the same CDR3. This chain joins TRBV7-8 and TRBJ2-7; D may be TRBD2 (5 bases). Germline V CDR1 and CDR2: SGHVS, FQNEAQ. This CDR3 spans 15 amino acids. Trimming cost V 0 bases and J 1 base, with 10 bases left between them. In DNA form, the CDR3 reads TGTGCCAGCAGCTTAGCCGGCGGCGGGTCCTACGAGCAGTACTTC. Residues: CASSLAGGGSYEQYF.

CDR3 amino acids: CASSKASRDSYNEQFF. The CDR3 region has the DNA TGTGCCAGCAGCAAAGCGAGTAGAGACTCCTACAATGAGCAGTTCTTC. The rearrangement joins TRBV9 to TRBJ2-1, with no clear D. The V gene lost 4 bases and the J gene lost 0 bases, with 14 bases spanning the gap. CDR1 SGDLS and CDR2 YYNGEE come from the germline V gene. The CDR3 length is 16 residues. The variable domain in full, with the rest retrieved from reference TRBV9 and TRBJ2-1, is DSGVTQTPKHLITATGQRVTLRCSPRSGDLSVYWYQQSLDQGLQFLIQYYNGEERAKGNILERFSAQQFPDLHSELNLSSLELGDSALYFCASSKASRDSYNEQFFGPGTRLTVL.

V and J are TRBV6-7 and TRBJ1-4; 9 bases line up with TRBD1. TRBV6-7 is placed among ORFs of uncertain function. V shed 7 bases and J 4 bases; nucleotides not matched to a gene: 7. There are 15 residues in the CDR3. The CDR3 DNA reads as TGTGCCAGCACCGGCGGACAGGGGATTAATGAAAAACTGTTTTTT. It codes for CASTGGQGINEKLFF.

A single count supports this clone. V usage is TRBV25-1 and J usage is TRBJ2-7; the D gene is possibly TRBD1 (6 bases). Germline V gene lookup returns CDR1 MGHDK and CDR2 SYGVNS. The CDR3 runs 16 residues. Trimming took 3 bases from V and 1 from J, leaving 16 bases between them. CDR3 sequence reads: CASSDWDNKGSYEQYF. CDR3 bases: TGTGCCAGCAGTGACTGGGACAACAAGGGGTCCTACGAGCAGTACTTC.

The rearrangement joins TRBV23-1 to TRBJ1-5; the D gene is possibly TRBD1 (5 bases). Being an ORF, TRBV23-1 has a function that is uncertain. V lost 0 bases to trimming and J lost 2 bases, with 14 bases between them. The CDR3 runs to 17 residues. CDR3 protein: CASSQSGTPFGNQPQHF. In DNA form, the CDR3 reads TGCGCCAGCAGTCAATCTGGGACTCCTTTTGGCAATCAGCCCCAGCATTTT.

The J gene is TRBJ2-7, the V gene TRBV4-3; D call uncertain. The CDR3 totals 13 residues. The germline gives CDR1 LGHNA, CDR2 YSLEER. V was clipped by 0 bases and J by 4 bases, with 7 bases between them. For the CDR3, the DNA is TGCGCCAGCAGCCAAGATATACAATACGAGCAGTACTTC. Translated, it gives CASSQDIQYEQYF.

This clone was detected once. This chain uses TRBV14 with TRBJ1-1; 7 bases align to TRBD1. CDR1 is SGHDN and CDR2 is FVKESK in the germline V gene. The J segment lost 1 base and the V segment lost 4 bases, leaving 18 bases of the junction unmatched. The CDR3 runs to 19 residues. The CDR3 loop is CASSPVSYSTGETNTEAFF. CDR3 DNA sequence: TGTGCCAGCAGCCCAGTATCTTATTCTACAGGGGAGACGAACACTGAAGCTTTCTTT.